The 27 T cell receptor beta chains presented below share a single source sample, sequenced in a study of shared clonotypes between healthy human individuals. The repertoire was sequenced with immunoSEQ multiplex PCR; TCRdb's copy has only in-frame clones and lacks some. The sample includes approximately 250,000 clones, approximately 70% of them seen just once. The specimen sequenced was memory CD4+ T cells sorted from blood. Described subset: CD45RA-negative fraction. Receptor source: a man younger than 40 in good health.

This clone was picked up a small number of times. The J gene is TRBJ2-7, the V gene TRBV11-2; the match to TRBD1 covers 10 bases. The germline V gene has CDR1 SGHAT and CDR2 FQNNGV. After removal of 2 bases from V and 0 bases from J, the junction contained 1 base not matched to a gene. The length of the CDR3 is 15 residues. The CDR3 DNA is TGTGCCAGCAGCTTAAGGACAGGGGGCTCCTACGAGCAGTACTTC. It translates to CASSLRTGGSYEQYF.

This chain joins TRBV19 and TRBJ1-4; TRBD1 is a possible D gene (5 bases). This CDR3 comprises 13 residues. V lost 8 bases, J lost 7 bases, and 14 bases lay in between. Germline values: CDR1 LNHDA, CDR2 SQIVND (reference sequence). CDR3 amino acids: CASADSWGEKLFF. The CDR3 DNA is TGTGCCAGTGCTGACAGCTGGGGTGAAAAACTGTTTTTT.

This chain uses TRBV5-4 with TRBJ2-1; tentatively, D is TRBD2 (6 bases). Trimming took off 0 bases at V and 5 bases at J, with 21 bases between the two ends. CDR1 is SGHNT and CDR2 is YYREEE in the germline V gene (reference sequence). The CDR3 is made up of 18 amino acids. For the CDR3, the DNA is TGTGCCAGCAGCTTGGGGGCGTCGCGGACACGGGGGAACAATGAGCAGTTCTTC. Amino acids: CASSLGASRTRGNNEQFF.

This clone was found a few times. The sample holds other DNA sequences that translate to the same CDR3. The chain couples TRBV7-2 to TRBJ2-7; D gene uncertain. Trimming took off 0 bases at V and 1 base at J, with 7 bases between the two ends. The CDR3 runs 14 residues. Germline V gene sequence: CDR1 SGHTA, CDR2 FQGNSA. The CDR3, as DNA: TGTGCCAGCAGCTTAGCGGGCAGTTCCTACGAGCAGTACTTC. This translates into CASSLAGSSYEQYF.

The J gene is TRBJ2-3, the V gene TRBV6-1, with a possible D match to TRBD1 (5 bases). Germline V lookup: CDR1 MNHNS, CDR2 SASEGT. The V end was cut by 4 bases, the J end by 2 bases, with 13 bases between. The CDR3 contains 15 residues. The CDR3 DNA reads TGTGCCAGCAGTGTGGAAGGGGCGTCCACAGATACGCAGTATTTT. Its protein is CASSVEGASTDTQYF.

The CDR3 DNA follows: TGTGCCAGCAGTTTGCCGGACAGGGGGCTAGTCGGGGAGCTGTTTTTT. It encodes CASSLPDRGLVGELFF. The chain has TRBV28 and TRBJ2-2; 11 positions agree with TRBD1. V lost 3 bases and J lost 7; bases outside the gene matches: 7. The germline V gene encodes CDR1 MDHEN and CDR2 SYDVKM. The CDR3 extends over 16 amino acids.

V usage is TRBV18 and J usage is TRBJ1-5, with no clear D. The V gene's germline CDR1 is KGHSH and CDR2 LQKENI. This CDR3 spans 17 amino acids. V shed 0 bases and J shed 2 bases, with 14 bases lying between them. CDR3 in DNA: TGTGCCAGCTCACCACCTTCAGGAAGCCATGGCAATCAGCCCCAGCATTTT. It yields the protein CASSPPSGSHGNQPQHF.

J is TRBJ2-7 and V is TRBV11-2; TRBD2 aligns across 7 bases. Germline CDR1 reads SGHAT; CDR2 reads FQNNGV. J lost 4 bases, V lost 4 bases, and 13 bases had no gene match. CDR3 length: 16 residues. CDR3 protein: CASSSLAASHLYEQYF. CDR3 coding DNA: TGTGCCAGCAGCTCCCTAGCGGCGAGTCACTTATACGAGCAGTACTTC.

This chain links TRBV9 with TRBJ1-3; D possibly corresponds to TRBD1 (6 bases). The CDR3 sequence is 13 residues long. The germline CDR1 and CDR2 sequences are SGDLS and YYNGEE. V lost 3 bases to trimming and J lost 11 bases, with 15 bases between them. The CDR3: CASSAQGDTSIYF. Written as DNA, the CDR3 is TGTGCCAGCAGCGCCCAAGGGGACACCTCCATATATTTT. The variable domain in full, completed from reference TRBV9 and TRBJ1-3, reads DSGVTQTPKHLITATGQRVTLRCSPRSGDLSVYWYQQSLDQGLQFLIQYYNGEERAKGNILERFSAQQFPDLHSELNLSSLELGDSALYFCASSAQGDTSIYFGEGSWLTVV.

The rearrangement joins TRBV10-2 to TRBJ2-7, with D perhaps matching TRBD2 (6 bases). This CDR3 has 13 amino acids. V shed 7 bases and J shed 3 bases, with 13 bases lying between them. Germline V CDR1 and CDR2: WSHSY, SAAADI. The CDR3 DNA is TGCGCCAGCAACCATGGAGGGGACTACGAGCAGTACTTC. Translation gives CASNHGGDYEQYF.

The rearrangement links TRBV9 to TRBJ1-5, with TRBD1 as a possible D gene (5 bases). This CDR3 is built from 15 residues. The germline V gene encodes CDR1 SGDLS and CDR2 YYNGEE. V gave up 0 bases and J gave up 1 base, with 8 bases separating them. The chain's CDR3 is CASSVDGGSNQPQHF. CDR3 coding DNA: TGTGCCAGCAGCGTAGATGGGGGGAGCAATCAGCCCCAGCATTTT.

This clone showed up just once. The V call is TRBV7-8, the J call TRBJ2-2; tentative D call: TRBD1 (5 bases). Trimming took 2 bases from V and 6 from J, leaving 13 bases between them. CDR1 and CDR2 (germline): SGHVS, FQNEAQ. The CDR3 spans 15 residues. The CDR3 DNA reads TGTGCCAGCAGCTTACTCCCCAGGGAAGCCGGGGAGCTGTTTTTT. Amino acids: CASSLLPREAGELFF.

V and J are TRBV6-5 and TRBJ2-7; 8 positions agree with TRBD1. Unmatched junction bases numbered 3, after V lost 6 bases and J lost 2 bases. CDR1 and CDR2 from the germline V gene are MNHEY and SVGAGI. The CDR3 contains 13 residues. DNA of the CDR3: TGTGCCAGCAGGTCGGACAGGGCCTACGAGCAGTACTTC. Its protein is CASRSDRAYEQYF.

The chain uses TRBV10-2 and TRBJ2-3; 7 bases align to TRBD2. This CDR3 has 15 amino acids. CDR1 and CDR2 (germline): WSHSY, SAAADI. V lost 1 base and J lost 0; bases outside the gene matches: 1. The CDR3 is CASSEWGGSTDTQYF. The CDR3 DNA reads TGCGCCAGCAGTGAGTGGGGGGGGAGCACAGATACGCAGTATTTT.

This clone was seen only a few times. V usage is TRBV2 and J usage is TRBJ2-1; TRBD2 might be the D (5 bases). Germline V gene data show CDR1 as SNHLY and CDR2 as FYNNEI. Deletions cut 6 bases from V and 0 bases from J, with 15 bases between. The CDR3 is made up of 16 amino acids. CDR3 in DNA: TGTGCCAGCAGCGCGCGGGTGCTGAGCTCCTACAATGAGCAGTTCTTC. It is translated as CASSARVLSSYNEQFF.

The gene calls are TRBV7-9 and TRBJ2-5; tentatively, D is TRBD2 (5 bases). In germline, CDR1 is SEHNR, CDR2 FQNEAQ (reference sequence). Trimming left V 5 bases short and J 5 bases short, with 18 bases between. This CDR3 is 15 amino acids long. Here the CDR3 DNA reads TGTGCCAGCAGCCTACTACAAGAGGGCCAGGAGACCCAGTACTTC. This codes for CASSLLQEGQETQYF. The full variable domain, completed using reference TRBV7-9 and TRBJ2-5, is DTGVSQNPRHKITKRGQNVTFRCDPISEHNRLYWYRQTLGQGPEFLTYFQNEAQLEKSRLLSDRFSAERPKGSFSTLEIQRTEQGDSAMYLCASSLLQEGQETQYFGPGTRLLVL.

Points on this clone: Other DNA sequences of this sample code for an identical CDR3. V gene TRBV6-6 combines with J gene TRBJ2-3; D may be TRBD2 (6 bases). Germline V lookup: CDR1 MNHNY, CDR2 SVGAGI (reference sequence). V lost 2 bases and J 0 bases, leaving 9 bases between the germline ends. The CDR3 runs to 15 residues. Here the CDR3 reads CASSYGTGSTDTQYF. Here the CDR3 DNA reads TGTGCCAGCAGTTACGGGACTGGAAGCACAGATACGCAGTATTTT.

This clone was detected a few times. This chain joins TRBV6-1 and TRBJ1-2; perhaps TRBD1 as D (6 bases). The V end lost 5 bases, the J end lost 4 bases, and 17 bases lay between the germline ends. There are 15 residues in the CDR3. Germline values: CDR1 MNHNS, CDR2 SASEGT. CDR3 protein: CASSNRDTGLYGYTF. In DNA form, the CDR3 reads TGTGCCAGCAGTAACCGGGACACTGGACTCTATGGCTACACCTTC.

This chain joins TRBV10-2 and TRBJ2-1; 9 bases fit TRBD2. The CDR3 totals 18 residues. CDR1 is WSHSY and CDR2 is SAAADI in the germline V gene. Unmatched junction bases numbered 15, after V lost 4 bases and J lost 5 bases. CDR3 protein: CASSGVFGSGGSNNEQFF. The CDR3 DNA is TGCGCCAGCAGTGGGGTGTTCGGTAGCGGGGGATCTAACAATGAGCAGTTCTTC.

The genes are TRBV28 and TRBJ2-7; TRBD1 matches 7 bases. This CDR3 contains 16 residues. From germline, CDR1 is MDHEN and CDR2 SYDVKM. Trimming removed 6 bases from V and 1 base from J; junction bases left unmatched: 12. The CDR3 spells CASRARTGLISYEQYF. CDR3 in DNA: TGTGCCAGCAGGGCGCGGACAGGCCTAATTTCCTACGAGCAGTACTTC. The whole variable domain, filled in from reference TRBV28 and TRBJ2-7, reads DVKVTQSSRYLVKRTGEKVFLECVQDMDHENMFWYRQDPGLGLRLIYFSYDVKMKEKGDIPEGYSVSREKKERFSLILESASTNQTSMYLCASRARTGLISYEQYFGPGTRLTVT.

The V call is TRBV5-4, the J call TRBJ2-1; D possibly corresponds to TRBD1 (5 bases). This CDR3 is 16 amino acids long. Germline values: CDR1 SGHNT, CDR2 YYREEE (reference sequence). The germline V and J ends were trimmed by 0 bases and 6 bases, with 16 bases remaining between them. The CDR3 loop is CASSLGSAGWGNEQFF. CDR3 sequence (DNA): TGTGCCAGCAGCTTGGGTTCGGCAGGGTGGGGCAATGAGCAGTTCTTC.

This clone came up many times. In nucleotides, the CDR3 is TGTGCCAGCAGCCCCCCGGGTAGCTCCTACAATGAGCAGTTCTTC. It yields the protein CASSPPGSSYNEQFF. The chain links TRBV28 to TRBJ2-1; D gene ambiguous. From germline, CDR1 is MDHEN and CDR2 SYDVKM. The CDR3 is made up of 15 amino acids. With 6 bases removed from V and 0 bases from J, the gap between germline ends came to 12 bases.

CDR3 in DNA: TGTGCCAGCAGTTTAAGAGGTTCGGCGGGTAACTATGGCTACACCTTC. Residues: CASSLRGSAGNYGYTF. The rearrangement joins TRBV27 to TRBJ1-2; D is unresolved. Trimming took off 2 bases at V and 1 base at J, with 14 bases between the two ends. The germline CDR1 and CDR2 sequences are MNHEY and SMNVEV (reference sequence). CDR3 length: 16 residues.

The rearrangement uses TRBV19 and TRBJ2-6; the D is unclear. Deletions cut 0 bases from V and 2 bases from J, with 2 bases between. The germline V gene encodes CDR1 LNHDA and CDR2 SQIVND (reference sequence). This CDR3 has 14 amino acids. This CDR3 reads CASSIEAGANVLTF. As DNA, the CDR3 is TGTGCCAGTAGTATAGAGGCTGGGGCCAACGTCCTGACTTTC.

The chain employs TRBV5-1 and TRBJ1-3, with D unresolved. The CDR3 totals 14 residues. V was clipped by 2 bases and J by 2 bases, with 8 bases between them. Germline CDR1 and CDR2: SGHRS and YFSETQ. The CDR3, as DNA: TGCGCCAGCAGCTTCGGGCAGGCTGGAAACACCATATATTTT. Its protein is CASSFGQAGNTIYF.

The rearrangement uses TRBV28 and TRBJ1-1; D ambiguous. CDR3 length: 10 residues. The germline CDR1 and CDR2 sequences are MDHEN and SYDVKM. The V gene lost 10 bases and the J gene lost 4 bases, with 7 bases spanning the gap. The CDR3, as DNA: TGTGCCACATTACGCACTGAAGCTTTCTTT. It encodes CATLRTEAFF.

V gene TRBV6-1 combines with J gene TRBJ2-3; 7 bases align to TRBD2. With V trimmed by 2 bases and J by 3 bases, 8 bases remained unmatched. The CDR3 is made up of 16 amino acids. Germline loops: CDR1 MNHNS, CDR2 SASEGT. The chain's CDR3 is CASSERVRGRTDTQYF. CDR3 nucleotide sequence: TGTGCCAGCAGTGAAAGGGTTCGCGGGAGAACAGATACGCAGTATTTT.